The T cell receptor beta chain described here comes from a study of blood T cell repertoires in COVID-19. A single count supports this clone. In the study's own analysis: Scientists estimated how many nucleated cells there were by amplifying reference gene primers. The data were produced by immunoSEQ multiplex PCR, yet TCRdb's version contains in-frame clones alone and is incomplete. Clone size and the V and J calls come from that table; the DNA yielded D and trimming. The sample yields hundreds of thousands of clones, around 87% seen once. The CDR3 has 17 residues. V dropped 1 base and J dropped 1 base, with 16 bases sitting between them. Germline V gene sequence: CDR1 LGHDT, CDR2 YNNKEL (reference sequence).

The sequence was obtained from a woman aged 50 to 60 who had recovered from COVID-19. Material for sequencing was PBMCs or T cells enriched from blood (not recorded which). The chain has TRBV3-1 (or the pseudogene TRBV3-2) and TRBJ1-1; D remains ambiguous. CDR3 nucleotides: TGTGCCAGCAGCCAAGCTCAACTGCCTCTCGGGAACACTGAAGCTTTCTTT. It specifies CASSQAQLPLGNTEAFF.